This T cell receptor beta chain appears in the sequencing data of a study of beta chain features in type 1 diabetes. Study as a whole: Summed over all samples, the examined sorted cells came to 95 million to 120 million.

Study-wide results and caveats: When Type 1 diabetes patients were examined, their TCRB CDR3s proved moderately but significantly shorter in all four CD4+ subsets. Shorter templates may be favored by PCR, equally so in patients and controls.

CD4+ cells of the naive, central memory, regulatory and stem cell-like memory types were sorted via CD45RO/CCR7/CD25/CD127/CD95/CD27. This clone was detected a few times. Its antigen remains unknown. Germline CDR1 SQVTM, CDR2 ANQGSEA. The CDR3 sequence is 12 residues long. Trimming removed 7 bases from V and 2 bases from J; junction bases left unmatched: 5. Sequenced material consisted of expressed TCRB transcripts (all of the isolated RNA was reverse transcribed). Data came from immunoSEQ multiplex PCR; TCRdb stores just in-frame clones and leaves some out. Altogether roughly 250,000 clones are present, 68% being singletons, with the ten largest covering around 0.057%.

The clonotype was recovered from a man aged 25-45 years in good health. The J gene is TRBJ2-7, the V gene TRBV29-1, with 7 bases aligning to TRBD1. The specimen sequenced was naive CD4+ T cells from blood. CDR3 nucleotides: TGCAGCGGTGGGGACAGCCCCTACGAGCAGTACTTC. It yields the protein CSGGDSPYEQYF.